A single sample gave rise to the 30 T cell receptor beta chains below, sequenced in a study of identifying expanded T cells in peripheral blood. Libraries were prepared by immunoSEQ multiplex PCR; TCRdb keeps only in-frame clonotypes and omits some of them. The sample contains about 110,000 clones, roughly 90% of which appear only once. Sequencing was done on a sample of blood. These receptors were taken from a person between 18 and 70 years old in good health.

The rearrangement uses TRBV6-5 and TRBJ2-7; 8 bases agree with TRBD1. The length of the CDR3 is 14 residues. V shed 4 bases, J shed 7 bases, and the junction held 9 bases outside the gene matches. From germline, CDR1 is MNHEY and CDR2 SVGAGI. The CDR3 here is CASSSRQGKKEQYF. In DNA, the CDR3 is TGTGCCAGCAGTTCCCGACAGGGGAAGAAAGAGCAGTACTTC.

The chain couples TRBV12-5 to TRBJ2-1; a weak D match, TRBD2 (6 bases). Between the trimmed V and J ends, which lost 3 bases and 0 bases, there was a span of 24 bases. From germline, CDR1 is LGHNT and CDR2 FRNRAP. The length of the CDR3 is 20 residues. The CDR3 spells CASGFLSGLWDSHSYNEQFF. For the CDR3, the DNA is TGTGCTAGTGGTTTCTTATCTGGCCTCTGGGACTCGCACTCCTACAATGAGCAGTTCTTC.

The J gene is TRBJ1-4, the V gene TRBV25-1; D might be TRBD1 (5 bases). V lost 1 base and J 8 bases, leaving 23 bases between the germline ends. The CDR3 is 18 amino acids. Germline CDR1 is MGHDK and CDR2 is SYGVNS. CDR3 sequence reads: CASSEWSYKGLSEEKLFF. In DNA, the CDR3 is TGTGCCAGCAGTGAATGGTCCTACAAGGGGTTAAGTGAGGAAAAACTGTTTTTT.

This clone was detected a few times. This chain joins TRBV29-1 and TRBJ1-1, with TRBD1 as a possible D gene (5 bases). V was clipped by 6 bases and J by 4 bases, with 15 bases between them. The CDR3 runs to 13 residues. CDR1 is SQVTM, CDR2 ANQGSEA, per germline. The CDR3: CSVARGEITEAFF. CDR3 coding DNA: TGCAGCGTCGCTCGAGGGGAAATCACTGAAGCTTTCTTT.

The chain is built from TRBV28 and TRBJ2-2; D not certain. Germline V lookup: CDR1 MDHEN, CDR2 SYDVKM. There are 12 residues in the CDR3. Trimming took off 4 bases at V and 2 bases at J, with 2 bases between the two ends. The CDR3 reads CASSSNTGELFF. CDR3 nucleotide sequence: TGTGCCAGCAGTTCTAACACCGGGGAGCTGTTTTTT.

V and J are TRBV12-5 and TRBJ1-1; D is unclear. CDR1 is LGHNT and CDR2 is FRNRAP in the germline V gene. The CDR3 has 11 residues. The V end was cut by 1 base, the J end by 3 bases, with 0 bases between. CDR3 in amino acids: CASGLDTEAFF. CDR3 nucleotides: TGTGCTAGTGGTTTGGACACTGAAGCTTTCTTT.

The chain uses TRBV7-3 and TRBJ2-2; the D gene is possibly TRBD2 (6 bases). The CDR3 consists of 18 residues. Germline CDR1 reads SGHTA; CDR2 reads FQGTGA. Trimming shortened V by 2 bases and J by 6 bases, and 22 bases separated the two germline ends. CDR3 residues: CASSLAPYSGRHPGELFF. CDR3 in DNA: TGTGCCAGCAGCTTAGCCCCATATAGCGGTAGGCACCCCGGGGAGCTGTTTTTT.

This sequence joins TRBV9 and TRBJ1-1; D not certain. This CDR3 is 13 amino acids long. Trimming stripped 3 bases from V and 3 bases from J, with 9 bases between. Per the germline V gene, CDR1 is SGDLS and CDR2 is YYNGEE. The CDR3 DNA reads TGTGCCAGCAGCGCCCGTTTGGACACTGAAGCTTTCTTT. The encoded protein is CASSARLDTEAFF. Together with reference TRBV9 and TRBJ1-1, the CDR3 gives the full variable domain: DSGVTQTPKHLITATGQRVTLRCSPRSGDLSVYWYQQSLDQGLQFLIQYYNGEERAKGNILERFSAQQFPDLHSELNLSSLELGDSALYFCASSARLDTEAFFGQGTRLTVV.

V is TRBV30 and J is TRBJ2-2, with D maybe TRBD1 (6 bases). Per the germline V gene, CDR1 is GTSNPN and CDR2 is SVGIG (reference sequence). The CDR3 loop spans 16 amino acids. The germline V and J ends were trimmed by 0 bases and 6 bases, with 17 bases remaining between them. This chain's CDR3 is CAWSVAPLQGPGELFF. The DNA for the CDR3 is TGTGCCTGGAGTGTAGCCCCCCTACAGGGCCCCGGGGAGCTGTTTTTT.

The V gene is TRBV4-3, the J gene TRBJ1-3; the D gene is possibly TRBD1 (5 bases). Germline lookup yields CDR1 LGHNA and CDR2 YSLEER. V was cut by 0 bases and J by 1 base, with 13 bases left in between. The CDR3 length is 17 residues. DNA of the CDR3: TGCGCCAGCAGCCAAGATCTGGGGGGGTGGTCTGGAAACACCATATATTTT. Translated, it gives CASSQDLGGWSGNTIYF.

This chain's CDR3 is CSVAEIGQDDYGYTF. In DNA form, the CDR3 reads TGCAGCGTAGCGGAGATCGGACAGGACGACTATGGCTACACCTTC. V usage is TRBV29-1 and J usage is TRBJ1-2; TRBD1 aligns across 7 bases. From germline, CDR1 is SQVTM and CDR2 ANQGSEA. The CDR3 extends over 15 amino acids. With 6 bases clipped from V and 3 bases from J, the junction kept 13 bases outside the gene matches. Full variable domain (outside the CDR3, taken from reference TRBV29-1 and TRBJ1-2): SAVISQKPSRDICQRGTSLTIQCQVDSQVTMMFWYRQQPGQSLTLIATANQGSEATYESGFVIDKFPISRPNLTFSTLTVSNMSPEDSSIYLCSVAEIGQDDYGYTFGSGTRLTVV.

The CDR3 region has the DNA TGCGCCAGCAGCTTGGGGACCCTCTACGAGCAGTACTTC. This translates into CASSLGTLYEQYF. This sequence joins TRBV5-1 and TRBJ2-7; no clear D gene. Germline lookup yields CDR1 SGHRS and CDR2 YFSETQ. V was pared by 0 bases and J by 3 bases, with 7 bases between. This CDR3 is built from 13 residues. Based on the CDR3 plus reference TRBV5-1 and TRBJ2-7, the full variable domain is KAGVTQTPRYLIKTRGQQVTLSCSPISGHRSVSWYQQTPGQGLQFLFEYFSETQRNKGNFPGRFSGRQFSNSRSEMNVSTLELGDSALYLCASSLGTLYEQYFGPGTRLTVT.

This sequence joins TRBV15 and TRBJ2-7; TRBD1 aligns across 11 bases. The CDR3 contains 14 residues. The V gene end was trimmed by 7 bases and the J gene end by 12 bases; junction bases not matched to a gene: 14. Germline assignment: CDR1 LNHNV and CDR2 YYDKDF (reference sequence). CDR3 DNA: TGTGCCACCATTAGGACAGGGGGCACGGGCAGGGGGTACTTC. Translation: CATIRTGGTGRGYF.

The rearrangement links TRBV5-1 to TRBJ2-5; D is uncertain. V was shortened by 0 bases and J by 0 bases, with 9 bases between the two germline ends. Germline CDR1 SGHRS, CDR2 YFSETQ. The length of the CDR3 is 15 residues. In DNA, the CDR3 is TGCGCCAGCAGCTTGGGGCAGGCCGACCAAGAGACCCAGTACTTC. It encodes CASSLGQADQETQYF.

The chain uses TRBV19 and TRBJ2-5; 7 nucleotides match TRBD2. This CDR3 contains 14 residues. The germline V gene encodes CDR1 LNHDA and CDR2 SQIVND (reference sequence). V shed 3 bases and J 1 base; nucleotides not matched to a gene: 2. The CDR3 DNA sequence: TGTGCCAGTAGTATTAGCGGGCTCCAAGAGACCCAGTACTTC. The encoded protein is CASSISGLQETQYF. The full variable domain, completed using reference TRBV19 and TRBJ2-5, is DGGITQSPKYLFRKEGQNVTLSCEQNLNHDAMYWYRQDPGQGLRLIYYSQIVNDFQKGDIAEGYSVSREKKESFPLTVTSAQKNPTAFYLCASSISGLQETQYFGPGTRLLVL.

This chain joins TRBV5-4 and TRBJ1-2; tentatively, D is TRBD1 (6 bases). The CDR3 length is 18 residues. Germline V gives CDR1 SGHNT, CDR2 YYREEE (reference sequence). The V end was cut by 4 bases, the J end by 1 base, with 23 bases between. CDR3 residues: CASSPIGQPIEHNYGYTF. The CDR3 DNA reads TGTGCCAGCAGCCCAATTGGACAGCCCATCGAACATAACTATGGCTACACCTTC.

The rearrangement uses TRBV18 and TRBJ2-2; no clear D. The CDR3 has 13 residues. V was cut by 3 bases and J by 4 bases, with 6 bases left in between. Germline CDR1 reads KGHSH; CDR2 reads LQKENI. The DNA of the CDR3 is TGTGCCAGCTCACCGACGGGCACCGGGGAGCTGTTTTTT. Its translation is CASSPTGTGELFF.

This chain connects TRBV21-1 to TRBJ2-6. TRBV21-1 is reported as a pseudogene. This CDR3 has 18 residues. The CDR3 loop reads CASSTSRPKTPGANVLTF. DNA for the CDR3: TGTGCCAGCAGCACCTCCCGGCCCAAGACCCCTGGGGCCAACGTCCTGACTTTC.

This chain connects TRBV28 to TRBJ1-1; TRBD1 matches 7 bases. J gave up 1 base and V 6 bases, and 8 bases lay outside the gene matches. This CDR3 has 15 amino acids. Germline-derived CDR1 and CDR2 are MDHEN and SYDVKM. The CDR3 bases are TGTGCCAGCAGAGAGCAGGGGGGACCGAACACTGAAGCTTTCTTT. Translation: CASREQGGPNTEAFF.

The chain has TRBV4-3 and TRBJ2-6; D remains ambiguous. From germline, CDR1 is LGHNA and CDR2 YSLEER. Trimming took off 0 bases at V and 0 bases at J, with 12 bases between the two ends. This CDR3 has 18 amino acids. This chain's CDR3 is CASSQDLGRSSGANVLTF. CDR3 nucleotides: TGCGCCAGCAGCCAAGATCTAGGCCGCAGCTCTGGGGCCAACGTCCTGACTTTC.

The chain combines TRBV19 with TRBJ2-7; no firm D call. Trimming pared 6 bases from V and 3 bases from J, leaving 18 bases between. CDR3 length: 15 amino acids. Germline loops: CDR1 LNHDA, CDR2 SQIVND (reference sequence). The CDR3 sequence: CASRYAPTGYYEQYF. The CDR3 DNA reads TGTGCCAGTAGGTATGCGCCCACCGGGTACTACGAGCAGTACTTC.

This chain uses TRBV5-4 with TRBJ2-5, with 8 bases fitting TRBD2. With V trimmed by 3 bases and J by 1 base, 11 bases remained unmatched. CDR3 length equals 17 residues. CDR1 is SGHNT, CDR2 YYREEE, per germline (reference sequence). This CDR3 is CASSSGGLAGLQETQYF. In nucleotides, the CDR3 is TGTGCCAGCAGCTCAGGAGGATTAGCGGGGCTCCAAGAGACCCAGTACTTC. The full variable domain, its missing parts supplied by reference TRBV5-4 and TRBJ2-5, is ETGVTQSPTHLIKTRGQQVTLRCSSQSGHNTVSWYQQALGQGPQFIFQYYREEENGRGNFPPRFSGLQFPNYSSELNVNALELDDSALYLCASSSGGLAGLQETQYFGPGTRLLVL.

The chain employs TRBV1 and TRBJ2-1; TRBD2, the table's D call, lacks a check against the DNA. TRBV1 is described as a pseudogene. The CDR3 runs 15 residues. The CDR3 region has the DNA TGCACCAGCAGCCCGCTAGCGGGAGGGCCGGGTGAGCAGTTCTTC. It encodes CTSSPLAGGPGEQFF.

The chain combines TRBV6-6 with TRBJ2-1; 8 bases match TRBD2. Germline loops: CDR1 MNHNY, CDR2 SVGAGI (reference sequence). CDR3 size: 16 residues. V lost 0 bases and J lost 11; bases outside the gene matches: 12. The CDR3: CASSYSSPGGQIKQFF. As DNA, the CDR3 is TGTGCCAGCAGTTACTCGAGCCCGGGGGGGCAGATAAAGCAGTTCTTC.

The chain joins TRBV5-1 to TRBJ2-3; TRBD1 might be the D (6 bases). Germline V gives CDR1 SGHRS, CDR2 YFSETQ. The V and J ends lost 6 bases and 0 bases respectively, with 11 bases between them. The CDR3 consists of 14 residues. The CDR3 protein is CASKAGTSTDTQYF. Here the CDR3 DNA reads TGCGCCAGCAAGGCCGGGACAAGCACAGATACGCAGTATTTT. Drawing the rest from reference TRBV5-1 and TRBJ2-3, the complete variable domain is KAGVTQTPRYLIKTRGQQVTLSCSPISGHRSVSWYQQTPGQGLQFLFEYFSETQRNKGNFPGRFSGRQFSNSRSEMNVSTLELGDSALYLCASKAGTSTDTQYFGPGTRLTVL.

The J gene is TRBJ2-1, the V gene TRBV4-1; TRBD1 matches at 10 bases. This CDR3 has 14 amino acids. From germline, CDR1 is MGHRA and CDR2 YSYEKL. With V trimmed by 1 base and J by 9 bases, 3 bases remained unmatched. CDR3 sequence (DNA): TGCGCCAGCAGCCAAGGGGGGGACAGGGGTGAGCAGTTCTTC. Translating gives CASSQGGDRGEQFF.

V usage is TRBV5-4 and J usage is TRBJ2-1, with D perhaps TRBD2 (5 bases). Germline V lookup: CDR1 SGHNT, CDR2 YYREEE (reference sequence). The V and J ends lost 1 base and 2 bases respectively, with 10 bases between them. CDR3 length equals 15 residues. CDR3 sequence: CASSLKLGPYNEQFF. The CDR3 coding sequence is TGTGCCAGCAGCTTGAAACTAGGCCCCTACAATGAGCAGTTCTTC.

V usage is TRBV5-6 and J usage is TRBJ1-1, with 8 bases identical to TRBD1. After removal of 2 bases from V and 2 bases from J, the junction contained 5 bases not matched to a gene. This CDR3 region has 15 residues. Germline V lookup: CDR1 SGHDT, CDR2 YYEEEE. CDR3: CASSFDRGANTEAFF. CDR3 sequence (DNA): TGTGCCAGCAGCTTTGACAGGGGAGCTAACACTGAAGCTTTCTTT.

CDR3 loop: CASSLGQGPSPLHF. Here the CDR3 DNA reads TGTGCCAGCAGCTTGGGTCAGGGTCCCTCACCCCTCCACTTT. The V call is TRBV5-6, the J call TRBJ1-6; a weak D match, TRBD1 (5 bases). The CDR3 has 14 residues. The ends were cut back, 0 bases at V and 10 bases at J, with 11 bases in the middle. Germline CDR1 is SGHDT and CDR2 is YYEEEE.

The rearrangement joins TRBV6-4 to TRBJ2-2; 11 bases line up with TRBD2. J gave up 4 bases and V 4 bases, and 11 bases lay outside the gene matches. This CDR3 is 18 amino acids long. CDR1 is MRHNA and CDR2 is SNTAGT in the germline V gene. The CDR3 sequence is CASSVVPRLAGFTGELFF. The CDR3 DNA follows: TGTGCCAGCAGTGTCGTCCCTAGACTAGCGGGGTTCACCGGGGAGCTGTTTTTT.